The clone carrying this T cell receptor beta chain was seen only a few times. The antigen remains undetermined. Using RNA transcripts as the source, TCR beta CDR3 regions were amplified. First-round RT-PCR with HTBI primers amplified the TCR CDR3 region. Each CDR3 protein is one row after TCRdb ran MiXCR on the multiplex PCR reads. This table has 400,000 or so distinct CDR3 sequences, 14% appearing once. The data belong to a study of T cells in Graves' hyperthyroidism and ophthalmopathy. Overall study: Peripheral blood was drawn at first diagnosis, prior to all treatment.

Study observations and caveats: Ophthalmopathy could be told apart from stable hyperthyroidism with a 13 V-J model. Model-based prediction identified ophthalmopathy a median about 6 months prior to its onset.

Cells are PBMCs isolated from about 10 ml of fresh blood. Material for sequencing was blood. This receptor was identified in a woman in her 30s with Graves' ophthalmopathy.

CDR3 sequence reads: CASSPDLFNSPLHF. The CDR3 DNA is TGTGCCAGCAGCCCAGACTTGTTTAATTCACCCCTCCACTTT. The chain combines TRBV7-9 with TRBJ1-6; D is unclear. Per the germline V gene, CDR1 is SEHNR and CDR2 is FQNEAQ (reference sequence). The V and J ends lost 5 bases and 6 bases respectively, with 11 bases between them. The CDR3 consists of 14 residues.